This TCR beta chain comes out of a study of early T cells in non-severe SARS-CoV-2 infection. The overall study: Sequencing was performed on bulk RNA from unsorted whole blood, leaving chains unpaired.

This clonotype has at least ten counts. The antigen remains unidentified. Whole-study findings and limits: Matches to VDJdb favored anti-spike CD8 responses and missed private and CD4 specificities.

TCRdb used MiXCR to reprocess the 5' RACE reads, holding one entry per CDR3 protein. This sample has some 80,000 distinct CDR3 sequences, with roughly 13% found just once. This clonotype was sampled from an adult who was a healthcare worker with PCR-confirmed SARS-CoV-2 infection or an uninfected control (not recorded which). Sequenced material: whole blood.

The CDR3 DNA reads TGTGCCAGCTCACCACGTGAATTAATCACAGGGAACACTGAAGCTTTCTTT. Translation gives CASSPRELITGNTEAFF. The rearrangement joins TRBV18 to TRBJ1-1, with a possible D match to TRBD1 (5 bases). In germline, CDR1 is KGHSH, CDR2 LQKENI. Trimming removed 1 base at V and 1 base at J, with 16 bases between. The CDR3 has 17 amino acids.